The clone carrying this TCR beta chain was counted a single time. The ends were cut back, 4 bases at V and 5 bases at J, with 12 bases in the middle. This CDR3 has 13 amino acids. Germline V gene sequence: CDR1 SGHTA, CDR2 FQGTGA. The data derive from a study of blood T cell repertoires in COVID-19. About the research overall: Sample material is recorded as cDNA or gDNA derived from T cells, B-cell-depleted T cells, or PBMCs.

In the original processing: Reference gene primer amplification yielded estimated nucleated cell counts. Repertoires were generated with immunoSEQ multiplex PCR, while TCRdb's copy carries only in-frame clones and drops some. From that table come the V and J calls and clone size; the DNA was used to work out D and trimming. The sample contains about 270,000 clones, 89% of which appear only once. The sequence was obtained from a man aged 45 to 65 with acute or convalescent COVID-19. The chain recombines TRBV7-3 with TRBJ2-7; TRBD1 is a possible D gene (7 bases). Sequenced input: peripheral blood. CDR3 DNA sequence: TGTGCCAGCAGCTACGACAGGGAGGACGAGCAGTACTTC. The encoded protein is CASSYDREDEQYF.